This paragraph reports one T cell receptor beta chain. The antigen is not known. The CDR3 extends over 14 amino acids. Germline V gives CDR1 SGHNT, CDR2 YENEEA. The V end lost 3 bases, the J end lost 5 bases, and 10 bases lay between the germline ends. Some clones are missing from TCRdb's copy, which holds only in-frame ones; the method was immunoSEQ multiplex PCR. The table includes approximately 79,000 clones, 70% to 90% detected once. This sample is drawn from a study of OX40 agonist ivuxolimab in advanced cancers. Study background: Patients undergoing dose escalation presented with hepatocellular carcinoma, melanoma, renal cell or head and neck cancer. General observations from the study: Relative to CD4+, CD8+ T cells held more expanded clones on average.

The receptor was derived from an adult with an advanced solid tumor such as melanoma, head and neck, liver or kidney cancer. The input for sequencing was CD4+ or CD8+ T cells sorted from blood, taken in a trial of the OX40 agonist ivuxolimab. The rearrangement joins TRBV11-3 to TRBJ2-2; a weak D match, TRBD2 (5 bases). In DNA, the CDR3 is TGTGCCAGCAGCTTTAGCGCCGTTACCGGGGAGCTGTTTTTT. Translating it yields CASSFSAVTGELFF.